The 5 T cell receptor beta chains below all came from one sample that was sequenced in a study of breast tumors, draining lymph nodes, adjacent tissues (dated by TCRdb to the mid-2010s). The library was produced with multiplex PCR. Sequencing was carried out with an Illumina HiSeq 2000. The public sequencing data were trimmed at Q25 with fastp and processed into clonotypes with MiXCR by TCRdb, which kept only in-frame beta chains. Identical CDR3 protein sequences are pooled into one entry, listed with their most common genes and DNA. The sample table contains some 170,000 distinct CDR3 sequences; only one count was recorded for around 35% of them. Around 4% of the sample is held by the ten biggest clonotypes. Lymph node samples were obtained from the axillary draining lymph nodes of breast cancer patients. The sequenced sample consisted of axillary lymph node tissue. The receptors stem from a female donor with breast cancer. Some clones in this sample may be carry-over from other donors' samples.

This CDR3 reads CAWRARLGNQPQHF. The CDR3 DNA reads as TGTGCCTGGAGGGCCAGGTTGGGCAATCAGCCCCAGCATTTT. The chain recombines TRBV30 with TRBJ1-5; D is unresolved. The ends were cut back, 3 bases at V and 2 bases at J, with 11 bases in the middle. This CDR3 spans 14 amino acids. Looked up from germline, CDR1 is GTSNPN and CDR2 is SVGIG (reference sequence).

This clonotype was picked up many times. The chain combines TRBV20-1 with TRBJ2-3, with D perhaps matching TRBD2 (6 bases). Deletions cut 5 bases from V and 2 bases from J, with 14 bases between. The CDR3 sequence is 14 residues long. Germline V lookup: CDR1 DFQATT, CDR2 SNEGSKA (reference sequence). As DNA, the CDR3 is TGCAGTGCTGATCCGGGACTTTACACAGATACGCAGTATTTT. Translating it yields CSADPGLYTDTQYF.

There are many counts of this clonotype. V usage is TRBV20-1 and J usage is TRBJ2-1; 11 bases are shared with TRBD2. This CDR3 contains 13 residues. After removal of 4 bases from V and 9 bases from J, the junction contained 5 bases not matched to a gene. Per the germline V gene, CDR1 is DFQATT and CDR2 is SNEGSKA (reference sequence). The CDR3 spells CSAISGRAAEQFF. CDR3 in DNA: TGCAGTGCTATTAGCGGGAGGGCAGCTGAGCAGTTCTTC.

This chain joins TRBV7-9 and TRBJ1-3, with D perhaps matching TRBD1 (5 bases). Germline V gene data show CDR1 as SEHNR and CDR2 as FQNEAQ (reference sequence). The CDR3 length is 18 residues. V lost 5 bases, J lost 5 bases, and 25 bases lay in between. CDR3 DNA: TGTGCCAGCAGCCTCGGACAAACGGGGCTCTTCCGAAGAAACACCATATATTTT. The encoded protein is CASSLGQTGLFRRNTIYF.

Ten or more counts support this clonotype. The V gene is TRBV27, the J gene TRBJ2-3; D remains ambiguous. Looked up from germline, CDR1 is MNHEY and CDR2 is SMNVEV (reference sequence). This CDR3 is built from 13 residues. The V gene lost 3 bases and the J gene lost 4 bases, with 8 bases spanning the gap. DNA for the CDR3: TGTGCCAGCAGTTTTGTTCAGGCAGATACGCAGTATTTT. Its protein product is CASSFVQADTQYF.